This T cell receptor beta chain was identified during a study of cytomegalovirus exposure and HLA in healthy donors. Regarding the study as a whole: Some highly shared sequence variants likely arose as a pipeline artifact. Earlier analysis looked at TCR beta V segments, and most were productive about 87% or about 30% of the time.

On this clone itself: Its matching antigen is unknown.

This CDR3 is 17 amino acids long. CDR1 is SGHTA, CDR2 FQGNSA, per germline. The V end lost 5 bases, the J end lost 2 bases, and 18 bases lay between the germline ends. Each of the donors was a healthy bone marrow donor. Researchers ran the PCR with 60 Vbeta and 13 Jbeta primers. Some clones are missing from TCRdb's copy, which holds only in-frame ones; the method was immunoSEQ multiplex PCR. The sample records 85,000 to 95,000 clones, 6% to 9% being singletons. The clonotype comes from a man aged 50-59 years in good health and CMV-seronegative. Sequencing input: PBMCs. This chain joins TRBV7-2 and TRBJ2-2; no firm D call. CDR3 amino acids: CASSRRFGSVNTGELFF. CDR3 bases: TGTGCCAGCAGCCGTCGGTTCGGGTCGGTTAACACCGGGGAGCTGTTTTTT. The full variable domain, completed using reference TRBV7-2 and TRBJ2-2, is GAGVSQSPSNKVTEKGKDVELRCDPISGHTALYWYRQSLGQGLEFLIYFQGNSAPDKSGLPSDRFSAERTGGSVSTLTIQRTQQEDSAVYLCASSRRFGSVNTGELFFGEGSRLTVL.